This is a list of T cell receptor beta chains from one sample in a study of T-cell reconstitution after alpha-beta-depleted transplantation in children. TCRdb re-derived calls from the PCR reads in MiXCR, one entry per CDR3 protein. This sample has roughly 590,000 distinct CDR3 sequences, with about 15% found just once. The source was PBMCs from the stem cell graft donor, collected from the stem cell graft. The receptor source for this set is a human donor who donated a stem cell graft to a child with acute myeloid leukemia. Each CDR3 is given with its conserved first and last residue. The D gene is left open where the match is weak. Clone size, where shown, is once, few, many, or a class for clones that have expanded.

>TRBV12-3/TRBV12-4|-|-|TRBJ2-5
CASMARAETQYF
TGTGCCAGCATGGCCAGAGCGGAGACCCAGTACTTC
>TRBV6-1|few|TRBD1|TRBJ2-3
CASRQGFNTDTQYF
TGTGCCAGCAGACAGGGGTTCAACACAGATACGCAGTATTTT
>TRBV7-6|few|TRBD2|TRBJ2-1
CASSGGLAGGRDEQFF
TGTGCCAGCAGCGGCGGATTAGCGGGGGGCCGCGATGAGCAGTTCTTC
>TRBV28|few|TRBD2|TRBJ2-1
CASSPSLAGTSGAFF
TGTGCCAGCAGTCCCTCCCTAGCGGGAACCTCGGGAGCGTTCTTC
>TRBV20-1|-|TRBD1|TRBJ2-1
CSASDRGIYNEQFF
TGCAGTGCTTCAGACAGGGGGATATACAATGAGCAGTTCTTC
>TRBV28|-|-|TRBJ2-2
CASSLQGIQDTGELFF
TGTGCCAGCAGTTTACAGGGGATCCAGGACACCGGGGAGCTGTTTTTT
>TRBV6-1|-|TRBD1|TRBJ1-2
CASRRVDRGGYGYTF
TGTGCCAGCAGACGGGTGGACAGGGGCGGCTATGGCTACACCTTC
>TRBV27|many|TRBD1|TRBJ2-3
CASSAWGQRPSTDTQYF
TGTGCCAGCAGTGCTTGGGGACAGAGACCTAGCACAGATACGCAGTATTTT
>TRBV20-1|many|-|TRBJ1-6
CSAPTGGRLNSPLHF
TGCAGTGCCCCGACGGGGGGCCGGCTTAATTCACCCCTCCACTTT
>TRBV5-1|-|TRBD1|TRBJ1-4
CASSLARQGRGEKLFF
TGCGCCAGCAGCTTGGCCCGACAGGGTCGGGGTGAAAAACTGTTTTTT
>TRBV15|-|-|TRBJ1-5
CATSRGGQPQHF
TGTGCCACCAGCAGAGGGGGTCAGCCCCAGCATTTT
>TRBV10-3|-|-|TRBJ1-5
CAISRDGSNQPQHF
TGTGCCATCAGCAGGGACGGAAGCAATCAGCCCCAGCATTTT
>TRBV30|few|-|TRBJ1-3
CAWSSHMASGNTIYF
TGTGCCTGGAGTTCACATATGGCCTCTGGAAACACCATATATTTT
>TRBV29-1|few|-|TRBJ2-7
CSVEDEQSYEQYF
TGCAGCGTTGAAGATGAACAGTCCTACGAGCAGTACTTC
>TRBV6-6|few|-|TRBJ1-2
CASRKTGSRGYTF
TGTGCCAGCAGAAAAACAGGGTCACGGGGCTACACCTTC
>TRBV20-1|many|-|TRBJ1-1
CSAPGWDPEAFF
TGCAGTGCTCCGGGATGGGACCCAGAGGCTTTCTTT
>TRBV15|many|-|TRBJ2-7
CATSRDLGAAYEQYF
TGTGCCACCAGCAGAGATCTGGGGGCGGCCTACGAGCAGTACTTC
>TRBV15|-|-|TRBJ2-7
CATSRDLGPPTSGGQYF
TGTGCCACCAGCAGAGATTTGGGGCCACCAACGAGCGGCGGGCAGTACTTC
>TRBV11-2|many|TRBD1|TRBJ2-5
CASSLVRGTDQETQYF
TGTGCCAGCAGCTTAGTAAGGGGGACAGATCAAGAGACCCAGTACTTC
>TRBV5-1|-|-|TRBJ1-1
CASSPDGMDTEAFF
TGCGCCAGCAGCCCCGACGGAATGGACACTGAAGCTTTCTTT
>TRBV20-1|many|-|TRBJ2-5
CSAIEGTPETQYF
TGCAGTGCTATCGAGGGGACGCCCGAGACCCAGTACTTC
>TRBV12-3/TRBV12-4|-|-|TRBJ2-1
CASSHGVIASEQFF
TGTGCCAGCAGCCATGGGGTCATAGCAAGCGAGCAGTTCTTC
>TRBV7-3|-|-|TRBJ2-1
CASSLLGGEQFF
TGTGCCAGCAGCCTGCTGGGGGGTGAGCAGTTCTTC
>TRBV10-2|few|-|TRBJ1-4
CASRDTGSVYEKLFF
TGCGCCAGCAGGGATACAGGGTCGGTTTATGAAAAACTGTTTTTT
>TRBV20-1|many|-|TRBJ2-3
CSARWLGVAGTDTQYF
TGCAGTGCTAGATGGTTGGGCGTGGCTGGCACAGATACGCAGTATTTT
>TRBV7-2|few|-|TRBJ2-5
CASSFDEEETQYF
TGTGCCAGCAGCTTTGACGAGGAGGAGACCCAGTACTTC
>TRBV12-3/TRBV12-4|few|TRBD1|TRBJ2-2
CASRTGTDTGELFF
TGTGCCAGCAGGACCGGGACAGACACCGGGGAGCTGTTTTTT
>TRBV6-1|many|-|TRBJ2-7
CASSEAANTYEQYF
TGTGCCAGCAGTGAAGCAGCAAACACCTACGAGCAGTACTTC
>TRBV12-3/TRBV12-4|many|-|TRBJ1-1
CASSPPQGGNTEAFF
TGTGCCAGCAGTCCACCCCAGGGAGGGAACACTGAAGCTTTCTTT
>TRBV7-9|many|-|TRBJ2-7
CASSLVDEQYF
TGTGCCAGCAGCTTAGTTGACGAGCAGTACTTC
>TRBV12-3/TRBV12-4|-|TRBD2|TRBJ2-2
CASTYRLAGYTNTGELFF
TGTGCCAGCACCTACCGACTAGCGGGGTACACGAACACCGGGGAGCTGTTTTTT
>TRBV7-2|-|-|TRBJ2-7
CASSLLAVSYEQYF
TGTGCCAGCAGCTTATTAGCAGTTTCCTACGAGCAGTACTTC
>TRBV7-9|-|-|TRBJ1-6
CASSLTRAGDNSPLHF
TGTGCCAGCAGCTTAACGAGGGCAGGGGATAATTCACCCCTCCACTTT
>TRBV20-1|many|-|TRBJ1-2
CSAIQGAKGYTF
TGCAGTGCTATACAGGGAGCCAAGGGCTACACCTTC
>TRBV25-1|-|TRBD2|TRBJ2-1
CASSEGRDEQFF
TGTGCCAGCAGTGAAGGGAGGGATGAGCAGTTCTTC
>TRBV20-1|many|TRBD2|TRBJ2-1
CSASALAGDVSEQFF
TGCAGTGCTAGCGCACTAGCGGGGGATGTCTCTGAGCAGTTCTTC
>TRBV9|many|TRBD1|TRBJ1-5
CASSVGTGVDQPQHF
TGTGCCAGCAGCGTCGGGACAGGAGTGGATCAGCCCCAGCATTTT
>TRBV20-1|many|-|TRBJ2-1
CSAIPGKGQFF
TGCAGTGCCATTCCGGGTAAGGGGCAGTTCTTC
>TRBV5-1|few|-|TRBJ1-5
CASSLLGVSNQPQHF
TGCGCCAGCAGCTTGCTAGGGGTTAGCAATCAGCCCCAGCATTTT
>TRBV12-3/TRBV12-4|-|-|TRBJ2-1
CASMFVENEQFF
TGTGCCAGCATGTTTGTTGAAAATGAGCAGTTCTTC
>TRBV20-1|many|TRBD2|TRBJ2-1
CSARERGTYNEQFF
TGCAGTGCTAGGGAGCGGGGGACCTACAATGAGCAGTTCTTC
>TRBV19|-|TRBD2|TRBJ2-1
CASSIELAANEQFF
TGTGCCAGTAGTATAGAGCTAGCGGCAAATGAGCAGTTCTTC
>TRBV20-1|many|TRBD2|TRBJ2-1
CSAIGGALGNEQFF
TGCAGTGCTATCGGGGGGGCCTTGGGAAATGAGCAGTTCTTC
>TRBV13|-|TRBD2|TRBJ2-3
CASSLGLAGGSKDTQYF
TGTGCCAGCAGCTTAGGACTAGCGGGGGGGTCGAAAGATACGCAGTATTTT
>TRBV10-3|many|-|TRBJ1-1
CAISEIPQGTEAFF
TGTGCCATCAGCGAAATCCCCCAGGGCACTGAAGCTTTCTTT
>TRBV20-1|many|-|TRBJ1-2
CSASLAYPYGYTF
TGCAGTGCTAGCCTTGCATACCCCTATGGCTACACCTTC
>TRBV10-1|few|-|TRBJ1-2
CASSLRAVLSGYTF
TGCGCCAGCAGTCTCCGGGCCGTTCTTAGCGGCTACACCTTC
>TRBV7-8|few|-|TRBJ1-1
CASSSKGPGTANTEAFF
TGTGCCAGCAGCAGCAAGGGGCCCGGGACGGCGAACACTGAAGCTTTCTTT
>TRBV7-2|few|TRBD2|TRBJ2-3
CASSSSGGASDTQYF
TGTGCCAGCAGCTCCAGCGGGGGGGCCTCAGATACGCAGTATTTT
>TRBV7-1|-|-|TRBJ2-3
CASSSDGSDTQYF
TGTGCCAGCAGCTCTGACGGCTCAGATACGCAGTATTTT